Here is one T cell receptor beta chain with its context. This clonotype was detected many times. There is no known antigen for this receptor. The input lacks base qualities; no much larger clone sits a single base away. Library method: RT-PCR. Sequencing was performed on an Illumina HiSeq 2500. TCRdb trimmed public reads at Q25 via fastp, called clones via MiXCR and kept in-frame beta chains. Every distinct CDR3 protein forms one entry, paired with its most common genes and DNA. This sample holds almost 250,000 distinct CDR3 sequences; 10% to 15% were observed only once. The top ten clones comprise approximately 8.3% of the sample. The data originate from a study of response to subunit inactivated influenza vaccine (dated by TCRdb to the late 2010s). General notes on the study: Deep quantitative T cell receptor repertoire profiling was used in the study to track responses to a trivalent subunit inactivated influenza vaccine.

Taken from cysteine to phenylalanine, the CDR3 has 13 residues. The DNA shown is the 39-base CDR3, in frame from base 1. CDR1 and CDR2, per the germline V gene, are SNHLY and FYNNEI. At the junction V is shortened by 0 bases and J by 9 bases, with 9 bases in between. The full study reports these points: The authors suggested that each seasonal influenza vaccination may recruit only a limited number of new T cells.

The sample consisted of non-naive T cells sorted from PBMCs, taken around two weeks before vaccination. The cell subset or site label, read with the paper, signifies: memory T cell fraction. The rearranged chain carries TRBV2 and TRBJ1-5, with the D gene call left open. The origin of this receptor is a man in his fifties who received an inactivated influenza vaccine. Donor details come from another sample of the same person, matched by shared clones. The nucleotide sequence reads as follows: TGTGCCAGCAGTGAAGCTCGGGAGAGGCCCCAGCATTTT. It translates to CASSEARERPQHF. The full variable domain, completed from the reference TRBV2 and TRBJ1-5 proteins outside the CDR3, reads EPEVTQTPSHQVTQMGQEVILRCVPISNHLYFYWYRQILGQKVEFLVSFYNNEISEKSEIFDDQFSVERPDGSNFTLKIRSTKLEDSAMYFCASSEARERPQHFGDGTRLSIL.